Described below is a single T cell receptor (beta chain) sequence and its context. This sample is part of a study of cytomegalovirus exposure and HLA in healthy donors. With 60 Vbeta and 13 Jbeta primers, the PCR was carried out. The repertoire was sequenced with immunoSEQ multiplex PCR; TCRdb's copy has only in-frame clones and lacks some. This sample yields roughly 86,000 clones, of which around 66% are seen a single time; roughly 3.9% belongs to the top ten. V lost 6 bases to trimming and J lost 5 bases, with 16 bases between them. CDR3 length equals 15 residues. CDR1 and CDR2 from the germline V gene are LNHDA and SQIVND (reference sequence).

The genes are TRBV19 and TRBJ2-2; a weak D match, TRBD1 (5 bases). Specimen: PBMCs. The source is a man aged 30 to 45 in good health and CMV-seronegative. The CDR3 nucleotides read TGTGCCAGTAGGGGTTTAGGGGCACTGACCGGGGAGCTGTTTTTT. This gives the protein CASRGLGALTGELFF.